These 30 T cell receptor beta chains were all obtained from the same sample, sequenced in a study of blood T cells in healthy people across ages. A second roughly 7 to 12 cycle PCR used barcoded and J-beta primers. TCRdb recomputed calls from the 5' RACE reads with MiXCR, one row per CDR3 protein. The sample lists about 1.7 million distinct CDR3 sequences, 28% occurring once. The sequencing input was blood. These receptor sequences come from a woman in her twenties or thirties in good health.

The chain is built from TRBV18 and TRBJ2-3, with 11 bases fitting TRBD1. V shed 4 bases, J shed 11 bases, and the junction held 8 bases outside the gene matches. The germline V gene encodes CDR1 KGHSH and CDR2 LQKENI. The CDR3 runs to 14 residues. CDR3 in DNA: TGTGCCAGCTCACGCCCGGGACAGGGGGGTCAGCAGTATTTT. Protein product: CASSRPGQGGQQYF.

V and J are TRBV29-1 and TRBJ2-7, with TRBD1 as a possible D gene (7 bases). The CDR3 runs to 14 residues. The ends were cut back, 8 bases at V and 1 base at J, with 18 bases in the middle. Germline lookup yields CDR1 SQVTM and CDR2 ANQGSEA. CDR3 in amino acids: CSSRGGTESYEQYF. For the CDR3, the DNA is TGCAGCTCCCGAGGGGGGACAGAGTCCTACGAGCAGTACTTC.

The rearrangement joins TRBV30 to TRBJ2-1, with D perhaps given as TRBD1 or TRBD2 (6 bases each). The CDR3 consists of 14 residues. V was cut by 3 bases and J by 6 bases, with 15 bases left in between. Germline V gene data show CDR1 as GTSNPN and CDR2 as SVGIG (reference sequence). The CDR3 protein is CAWRWGALPNEQFF. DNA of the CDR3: TGTGCCTGGAGGTGGGGGGCCCTACCCAATGAGCAGTTCTTC.

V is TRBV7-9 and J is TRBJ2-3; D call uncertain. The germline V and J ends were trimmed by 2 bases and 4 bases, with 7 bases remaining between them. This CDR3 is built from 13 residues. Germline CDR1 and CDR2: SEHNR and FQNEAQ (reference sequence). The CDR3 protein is CASSLSNADTQYF. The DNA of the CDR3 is TGTGCCAGCAGCTTAAGTAATGCAGATACGCAGTATTTT.

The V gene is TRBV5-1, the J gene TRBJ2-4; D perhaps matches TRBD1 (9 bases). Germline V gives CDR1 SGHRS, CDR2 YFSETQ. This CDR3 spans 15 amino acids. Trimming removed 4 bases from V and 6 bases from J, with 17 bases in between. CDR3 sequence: CASSPRGGQGNIQYF. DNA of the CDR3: TGCGCCAGCAGCCCCCGGGGGGGACAGGGAAACATTCAGTACTTC.

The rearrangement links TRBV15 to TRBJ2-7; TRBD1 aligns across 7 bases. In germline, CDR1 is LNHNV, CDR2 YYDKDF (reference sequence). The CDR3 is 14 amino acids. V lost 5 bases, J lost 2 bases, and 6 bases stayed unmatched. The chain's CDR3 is CATSFDRVAYEQYF. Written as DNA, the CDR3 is TGTGCCACCAGCTTCGACAGGGTGGCCTACGAGCAGTACTTC.

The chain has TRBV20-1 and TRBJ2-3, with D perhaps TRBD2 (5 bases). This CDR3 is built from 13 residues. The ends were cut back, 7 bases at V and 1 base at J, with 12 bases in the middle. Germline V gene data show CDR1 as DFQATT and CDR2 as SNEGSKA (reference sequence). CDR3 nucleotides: TGCAGTGTTGCCGTTAGCGGCACAGATACGCAGTATTTT. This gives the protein CSVAVSGTDTQYF.

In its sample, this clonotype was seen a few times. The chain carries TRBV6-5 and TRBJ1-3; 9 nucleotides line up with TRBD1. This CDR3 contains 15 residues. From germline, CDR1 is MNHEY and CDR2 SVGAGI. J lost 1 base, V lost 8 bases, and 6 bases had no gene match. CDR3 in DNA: TGTGCCAGCTCGGGGACAGGGAGATCTGGAAACACCATATATTTT. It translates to CASSGTGRSGNTIYF.

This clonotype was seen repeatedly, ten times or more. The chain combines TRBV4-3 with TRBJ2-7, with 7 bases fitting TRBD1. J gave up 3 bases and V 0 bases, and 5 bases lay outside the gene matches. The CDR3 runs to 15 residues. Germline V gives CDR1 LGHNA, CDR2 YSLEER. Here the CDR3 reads CASSQDLAGGYEQYF. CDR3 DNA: TGCGCCAGCAGCCAAGACTTAGCAGGGGGCTACGAGCAGTACTTC.

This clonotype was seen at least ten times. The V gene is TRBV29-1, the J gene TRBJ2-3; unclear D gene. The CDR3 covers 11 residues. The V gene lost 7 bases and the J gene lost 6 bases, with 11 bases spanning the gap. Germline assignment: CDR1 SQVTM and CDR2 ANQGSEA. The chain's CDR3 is CSAPRSDTQYF. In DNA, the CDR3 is TGCAGCGCCCCCCGCTCCGATACGCAGTATTTT.

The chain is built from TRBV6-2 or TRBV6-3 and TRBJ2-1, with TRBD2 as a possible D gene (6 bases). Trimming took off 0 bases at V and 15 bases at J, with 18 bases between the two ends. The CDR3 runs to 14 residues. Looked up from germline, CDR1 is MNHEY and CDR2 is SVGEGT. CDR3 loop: CASSYSLRRANRFF. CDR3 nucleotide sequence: TGTGCCAGCAGTTACTCGCTTCGGAGGGCAAATCGGTTCTTC.

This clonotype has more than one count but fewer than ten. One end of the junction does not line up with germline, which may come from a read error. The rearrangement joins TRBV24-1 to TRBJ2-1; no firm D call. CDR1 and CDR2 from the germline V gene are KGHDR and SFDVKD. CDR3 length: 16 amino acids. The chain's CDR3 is CAISDPSGIAKNEQFF. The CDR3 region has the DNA TGTGCCATCAGTGATCCGAGTGGGATCGCCAAGAATGAGCAGTTCTTC.

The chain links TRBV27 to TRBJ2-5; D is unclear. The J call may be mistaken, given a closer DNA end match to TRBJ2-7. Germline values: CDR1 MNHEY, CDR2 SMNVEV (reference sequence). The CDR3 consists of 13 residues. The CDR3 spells CASGSRHWDEQYF. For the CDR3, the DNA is TGTGCCAGCGGCTCTCGGCATTGGGACGAGCAGTACTTC.

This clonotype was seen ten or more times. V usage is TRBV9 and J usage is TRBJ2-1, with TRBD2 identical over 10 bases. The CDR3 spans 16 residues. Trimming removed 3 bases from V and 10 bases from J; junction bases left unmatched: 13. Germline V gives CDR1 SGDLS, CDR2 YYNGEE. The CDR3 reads CASSARVAGGSGEQFF. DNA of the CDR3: TGTGCCAGCAGCGCCCGAGTAGCGGGAGGATCTGGGGAGCAGTTCTTC. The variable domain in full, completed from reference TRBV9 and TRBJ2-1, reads DSGVTQTPKHLITATGQRVTLRCSPRSGDLSVYWYQQSLDQGLQFLIQYYNGEERAKGNILERFSAQQFPDLHSELNLSSLELGDSALYFCASSARVAGGSGEQFFGPGTRLTVL.

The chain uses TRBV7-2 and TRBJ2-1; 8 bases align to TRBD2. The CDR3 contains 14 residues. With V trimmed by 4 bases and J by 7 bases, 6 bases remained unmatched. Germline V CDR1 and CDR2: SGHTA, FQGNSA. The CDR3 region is CASSSGTRTNEQFF. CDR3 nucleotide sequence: TGTGCCAGCAGCTCCGGGACTAGAACTAATGAGCAGTTCTTC.

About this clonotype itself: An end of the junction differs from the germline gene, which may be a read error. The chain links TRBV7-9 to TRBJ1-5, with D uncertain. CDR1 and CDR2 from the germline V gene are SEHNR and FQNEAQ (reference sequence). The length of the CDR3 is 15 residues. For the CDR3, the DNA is TGTGCCAGCAGCTTAGATCGGGCACATAATCAGTCCCAGCATTTT. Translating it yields CASSLDRAHNQSQHF.

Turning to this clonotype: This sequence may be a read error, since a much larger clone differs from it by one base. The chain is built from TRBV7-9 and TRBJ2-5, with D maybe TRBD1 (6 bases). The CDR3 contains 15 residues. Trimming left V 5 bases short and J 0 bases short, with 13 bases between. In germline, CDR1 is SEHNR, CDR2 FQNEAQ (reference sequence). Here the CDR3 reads CASSPGDIDQETQYF. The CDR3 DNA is TGTGCCAGCAGCCCCGGGGACATCGACCAAGAGACCCAGTACTTC.

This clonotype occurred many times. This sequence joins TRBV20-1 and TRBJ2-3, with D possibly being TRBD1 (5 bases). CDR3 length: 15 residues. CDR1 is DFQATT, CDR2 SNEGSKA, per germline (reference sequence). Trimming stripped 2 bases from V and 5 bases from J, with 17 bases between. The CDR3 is CSARSQGLLGDTQYF. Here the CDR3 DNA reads TGCAGTGCTAGATCCCAGGGATTGTTAGGAGATACGCAGTATTTT.

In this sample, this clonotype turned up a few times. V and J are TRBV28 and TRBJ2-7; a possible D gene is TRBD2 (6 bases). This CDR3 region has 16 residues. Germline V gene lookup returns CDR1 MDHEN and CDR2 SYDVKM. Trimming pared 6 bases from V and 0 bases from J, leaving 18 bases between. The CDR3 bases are TGTGCCAGCAGCCCTTCCGGTGCGGGGAGCTCCTACGAGCAGTACTTC. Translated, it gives CASSPSGAGSSYEQYF. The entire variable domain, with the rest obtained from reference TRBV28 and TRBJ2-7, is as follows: DVKVTQSSRYLVKRTGEKVFLECVQDMDHENMFWYRQDPGLGLRLIYFSYDVKMKEKGDIPEGYSVSREKKERFSLILESASTNQTSMYLCASSPSGAGSSYEQYFGPGTRLTVT.

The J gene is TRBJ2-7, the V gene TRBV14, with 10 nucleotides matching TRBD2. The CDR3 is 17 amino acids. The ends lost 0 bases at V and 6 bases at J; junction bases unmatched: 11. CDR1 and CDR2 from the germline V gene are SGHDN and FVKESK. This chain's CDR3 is CASSQEWLAGGTVEQYF. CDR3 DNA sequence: TGTGCCAGCAGCCAAGAGTGGTTAGCGGGAGGAACGGTCGAGCAGTACTTC. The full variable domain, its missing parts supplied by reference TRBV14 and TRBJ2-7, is EAGVTQFPSHSVIEKGQTVTLRCDPISGHDNLYWYRRVMGKEIKFLLHFVKESKQDESGMPNNRFLAERTGGTYSTLKVQPAELEDSGVYFCASSQEWLAGGTVEQYFGPGTRLTVT.

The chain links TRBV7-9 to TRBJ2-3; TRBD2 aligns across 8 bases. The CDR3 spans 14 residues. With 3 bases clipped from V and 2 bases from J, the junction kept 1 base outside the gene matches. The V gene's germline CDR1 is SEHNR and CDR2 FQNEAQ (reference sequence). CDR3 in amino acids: CASSFSGNTDTQYF. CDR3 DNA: TGTGCCAGCAGCTTTAGCGGGAACACAGATACGCAGTATTTT.

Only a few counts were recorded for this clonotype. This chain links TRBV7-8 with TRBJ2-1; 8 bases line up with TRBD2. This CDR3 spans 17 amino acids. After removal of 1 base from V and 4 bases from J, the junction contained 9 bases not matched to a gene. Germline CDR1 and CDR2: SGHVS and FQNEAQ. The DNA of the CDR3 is TGTGCCAGCAGCTTAGTAGATGGCGGGGGGACTTACAATGAGCAGTTCTTC. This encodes CASSLVDGGGTYNEQFF.

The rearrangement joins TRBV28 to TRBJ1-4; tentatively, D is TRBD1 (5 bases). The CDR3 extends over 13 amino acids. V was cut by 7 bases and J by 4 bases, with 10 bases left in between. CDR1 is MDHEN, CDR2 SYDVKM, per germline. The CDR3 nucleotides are TGTGCCAGCAAGGCAGGGAGTAATGAAAAACTGTTTTTT. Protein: CASKAGSNEKLFF.

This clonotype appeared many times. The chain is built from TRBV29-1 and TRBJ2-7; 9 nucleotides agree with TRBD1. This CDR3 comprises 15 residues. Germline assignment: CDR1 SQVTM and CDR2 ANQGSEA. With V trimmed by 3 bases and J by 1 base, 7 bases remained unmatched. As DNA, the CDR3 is TGCAGCGTTGAGGGACAGGGAGAAGCATCCTACGAGCAGTACTTC. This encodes CSVEGQGEASYEQYF.

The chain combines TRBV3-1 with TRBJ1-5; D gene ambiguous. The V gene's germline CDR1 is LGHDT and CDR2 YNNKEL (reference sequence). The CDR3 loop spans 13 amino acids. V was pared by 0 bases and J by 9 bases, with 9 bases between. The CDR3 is CASSQDRVRPQHF. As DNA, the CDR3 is TGTGCCAGCAGCCAAGATCGGGTCAGGCCCCAGCATTTT.

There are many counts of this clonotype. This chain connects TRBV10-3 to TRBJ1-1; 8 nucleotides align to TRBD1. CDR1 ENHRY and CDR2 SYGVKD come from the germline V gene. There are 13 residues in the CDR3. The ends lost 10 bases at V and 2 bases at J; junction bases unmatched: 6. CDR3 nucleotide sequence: TGTGCCAGTACCGGGACAGGCAACACTGAAGCTTTCTTT. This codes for CASTGTGNTEAFF.

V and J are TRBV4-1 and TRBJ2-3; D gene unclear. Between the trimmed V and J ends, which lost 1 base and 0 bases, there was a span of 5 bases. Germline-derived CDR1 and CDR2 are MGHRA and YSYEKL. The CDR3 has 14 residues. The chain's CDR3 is CASSQGPSTDTQYF. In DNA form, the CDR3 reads TGCGCCAGCAGCCAAGGCCCTAGCACAGATACGCAGTATTTT.

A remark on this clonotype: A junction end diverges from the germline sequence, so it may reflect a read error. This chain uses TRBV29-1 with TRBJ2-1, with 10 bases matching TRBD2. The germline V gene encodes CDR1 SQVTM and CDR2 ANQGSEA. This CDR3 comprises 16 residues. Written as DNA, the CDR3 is TGCAGCCCCTACCGGCCTAGCGGGAGTAGGGGCAATGAGCGGTTCTTC. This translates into CSPYRPSGSRGNERFF.

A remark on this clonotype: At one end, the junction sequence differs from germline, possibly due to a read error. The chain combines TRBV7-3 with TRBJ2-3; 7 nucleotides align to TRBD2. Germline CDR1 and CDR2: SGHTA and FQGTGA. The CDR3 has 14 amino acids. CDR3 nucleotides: TGTGCCAGCAACTTAACGGGGGGTTTAGATACGCAGTATTTT. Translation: CASNLTGGLDTQYF.

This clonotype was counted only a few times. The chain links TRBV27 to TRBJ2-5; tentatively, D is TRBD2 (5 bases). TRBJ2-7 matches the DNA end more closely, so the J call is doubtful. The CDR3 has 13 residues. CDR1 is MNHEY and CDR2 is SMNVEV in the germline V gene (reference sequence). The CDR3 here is CASSFFAEGEQYF. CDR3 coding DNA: TGTGCCAGCAGTTTCTTCGCTGAGGGCGAGCAGTACTTC.